The 17 T cell receptor beta chains listed next were all sequenced from one sample in a study of technical replicates of blood from a few donors. This table comes from immunoSEQ multiplex PCR, and its TCRdb copy is limited to in-frame clones, with some not included. In the table there are about 84,000 clones, approximately 97% of which are singletons. The specimen was T cells isolated from PBMCs. These receptors were obtained from a human donor in good health.

V is TRBV6-1 and J is TRBJ1-2, with unresolved D. This CDR3 has 13 residues. CDR1 MNHNS and CDR2 SASEGT come from the germline V gene. Deletions cut 6 bases from V and 4 bases from J, with 12 bases between. Here the CDR3 reads CASSQDLGYGYTF. CDR3 bases: TGTGCCAGCAGCCAGGATCTGGGCTATGGCTACACCTTC.

This sequence joins TRBV5-6 and TRBJ2-7; D not certain. The CDR3 loop spans 13 amino acids. CDR1 and CDR2 (germline): SGHDT, YYEEEE. V lost 0 bases, J lost 4 bases, and 8 bases lay in between. CDR3 in amino acids: CASSLGGQYEQYF. DNA of the CDR3: TGTGCCAGCAGCTTGGGCGGCCAGTACGAGCAGTACTTC.

J is TRBJ2-5 and V is TRBV2; a weak D match, TRBD2 (7 bases). Germline values: CDR1 SNHLY, CDR2 FYNNEI. The CDR3 has 12 residues. Deletions cut 7 bases from V and 5 bases from J, with 11 bases between. Here the CDR3 reads CASIGGGETQYF. The CDR3 coding sequence is TGTGCCAGCATAGGGGGAGGGGAGACCCAGTACTTC.

The V gene is TRBV27, the J gene TRBJ1-5, with TRBD1 matching over 8 bases. Germline V gene lookup returns CDR1 MNHEY and CDR2 SMNVEV (reference sequence). This CDR3 region has 17 residues. The junction had 12 bases not matched to a gene; V was cut back by 6 bases and J by 2 bases. Written as DNA, the CDR3 is TGTGCCAGCAGCCAGGGGGCAGGGGGCGCGGGCAATCAGCCCCAGCATTTT. Protein product: CASSQGAGGAGNQPQHF.

The CDR3 is CASSTPFTSGDEQFF. As DNA, the CDR3 is TGTGCCAGTAGTACCCCGTTTACTTCGGGAGATGAGCAGTTCTTC. The V gene is TRBV19, the J gene TRBJ2-1, with D possibly being TRBD2 (6 bases). The V gene's germline CDR1 is LNHDA and CDR2 SQIVND (reference sequence). The CDR3 loop spans 15 amino acids. V lost 4 bases and J lost 8, with 18 bases in between.

This clone was counted a single time. The rearrangement uses TRBV7-2 and TRBJ2-5, with 12 bases fitting TRBD2. The CDR3 covers 15 residues. The J segment lost 4 bases and the V segment lost 5 bases, leaving 5 bases of the junction unmatched. Germline V gives CDR1 SGHTA, CDR2 FQGNSA. The DNA for the CDR3 is TGTGCCAGCAGCCGACTAGCGGGGGCGGGAGAGACCCAGTACTTC. This encodes CASSRLAGAGETQYF.

The chain links TRBV9 to TRBJ2-7; perhaps TRBD2 as D (9 bases). CDR3 length: 16 amino acids. Per germline, CDR1 SGDLS and CDR2 YYNGEE. V lost 4 bases, J lost 0 bases, and 17 bases lay in between. The CDR3 DNA reads TGTGCCAGCAGCCAGGGGGCTAGCGGGGTCTCCTACGAGCAGTACTTC. It specifies CASSQGASGVSYEQYF.

The CDR3 DNA sequence: TGTGCCAGCAGCGCCACTTTGAGCACTGAAGCTTTCTTT. Encoded protein: CASSATLSTEAFF. The chain has TRBV9 and TRBJ1-1; unclear D gene. V lost 3 bases, J lost 4 bases, and 10 bases lay in between. Germline V gives CDR1 SGDLS, CDR2 YYNGEE. This CDR3 is 13 amino acids long.

The chain links TRBV4-2 to TRBJ2-5, with 9 bases that match TRBD1. Trimming took 3 bases from V and 4 from J; bases not matched to a gene: 12. Germline V gene sequence: CDR1 LGHNA, CDR2 YNFKEQ. The CDR3 sequence is 17 residues long. This CDR3 is CASSQQPGTGFLETQYF. The CDR3, as DNA: TGTGCCAGCAGCCAGCAACCCGGGACAGGGTTTTTAGAGACCCAGTACTTC.

The rearrangement links TRBV10-3 to TRBJ2-3; no clear D gene. The V gene's germline CDR1 is ENHRY and CDR2 SYGVKD. Trimming cost V 2 bases and J 6 bases, with 6 bases left between them. The CDR3 runs to 12 residues. The DNA of the CDR3 is TGTGCCATCAGTGAGCGACTGGATACGCAGTATTTT. As protein: CAISERLDTQYF.

The chain links TRBV9 to TRBJ2-3; 7 positions match TRBD2. V was pared by 6 bases and J by 2 bases, with 9 bases of the junction left unmatched. Germline V gene sequence: CDR1 SGDLS, CDR2 YYNGEE. This CDR3 has 15 residues. CDR3 protein: CASNDRGDLTDTQYF. CDR3 nucleotide sequence: TGTGCCAGCAACGACCGGGGGGACCTCACAGATACGCAGTATTTT.

V gene TRBV29-1 combines with J gene TRBJ2-7; D gene unclear. From germline, CDR1 is SQVTM and CDR2 ANQGSEA. With 6 bases removed from V and 3 bases from J, the gap between germline ends came to 9 bases. The CDR3 covers 11 residues. CDR3 nucleotide sequence: TGCAGCGTCTATTTTGGCTACGAGCAGTACTTC. Its translation is CSVYFGYEQYF.

The chain joins TRBV25-1 to TRBJ2-3, with 10 bases matching TRBD1. CDR1 is MGHDK, CDR2 SYGVNS, per germline. Trimming cost V 1 base and J 4 bases; bases outside gene matches: 2. This CDR3 has 15 amino acids. This chain's CDR3 is CASSELGTGADTQYF. The CDR3 region has the DNA TGTGCCAGCAGTGAATTGGGGACAGGGGCAGATACGCAGTATTTT.

V gene TRBV7-9 combines with J gene TRBJ2-7; 9 bases fit TRBD2. The CDR3 contains 16 residues. After removal of 4 bases from V and 2 bases from J, the junction contained 9 bases not matched to a gene. Germline V lookup: CDR1 SEHNR, CDR2 FQNEAQ (reference sequence). CDR3 in amino acids: CASSSTLAGDAYEQYF. DNA for the CDR3: TGTGCCAGCAGCTCAACTTTAGCGGGGGACGCCTACGAGCAGTACTTC.

The genes are TRBV29-1 and TRBJ1-1; D might be TRBD1 (5 bases). This CDR3 is 14 amino acids long. Between the trimmed V and J ends, which lost 5 bases and 4 bases, there was a span of 17 bases. Germline V lookup: CDR1 SQVTM, CDR2 ANQGSEA. The CDR3 here is CSVSPSGGVTEAFF. CDR3 sequence (DNA): TGCAGCGTTTCTCCTTCGGGGGGGGTCACTGAAGCTTTCTTT.

This sequence joins TRBV10-1 and TRBJ2-3; D might be TRBD2 (5 bases). This CDR3 spans 13 amino acids. The germline V gene has CDR1 WNHNN and CDR2 SYGVQD (reference sequence). V dropped 5 bases and J dropped 2 bases, with 8 bases sitting between them. The CDR3 reads CASSQADTDTQYF. The DNA of the CDR3 is TGCGCCAGCAGTCAAGCGGACACAGATACGCAGTATTTT.

This chain joins TRBV18 and TRBJ1-5; D is perhaps TRBD1 (5 bases). V was trimmed by 3 bases and J by 2 bases, leaving 17 bases between them. Germline V CDR1 and CDR2: KGHSH, LQKENI. This CDR3 contains 17 residues. The CDR3 sequence: CASSPQSWDSRNQPQHF. In DNA, the CDR3 is TGTGCCAGCTCACCGCAAAGTTGGGACTCCCGCAATCAGCCCCAGCATTTT. The variable domain in full, completed from reference TRBV18 and TRBJ1-5, reads NAGVMQNPRHLVRRRGQEARLRCSPMKGHSHVYWYRQLPEEGLKFMVYLQKENIIDESGMPKERFSAEFPKEGPSILRIQQVVRGDSAAYFCASSPQSWDSRNQPQHFGDGTRLSIL.